The 26 T cell receptor beta chains reported below all come from one sample, sequenced in a study of blood T cell repertoires in COVID-19. Sequenced by immunoSEQ multiplex PCR; TCRdb stores in-frame clones only, minus some. The profile shows over 150,000 clones, roughly nine tenths of them singletons. Material for sequencing was peripheral blood. The receptors come from a man in his forties or fifties with acute or convalescent COVID-19.

V gene TRBV9 combines with J gene TRBJ2-1; 10 bases line up with TRBD2. Trimming removed 4 bases from V and 9 bases from J; junction bases left unmatched: 10. Germline V gene data show CDR1 as SGDLS and CDR2 as YYNGEE. This CDR3 has 15 amino acids. In DNA, the CDR3 is TGTGCCAGCAGCCCCGAAGCGGGGGGGCCAATTGAGCAGTTCTTC. Its translation: CASSPEAGGPIEQFF.

The chain combines TRBV7-9 with TRBJ1-2; possibly TRBD1 for D (6 bases). With 3 bases removed from V and 0 bases from J, the gap between germline ends came to 11 bases. Germline V gene lookup returns CDR1 SEHNR and CDR2 FQNEAQ (reference sequence). The length of the CDR3 is 15 residues. This CDR3 is CASSFDRPSNYGYTF. The CDR3 coding sequence is TGTGCCAGCAGCTTTGACAGGCCATCTAACTATGGCTACACCTTC. Looking up the rest from reference TRBV7-9 and TRBJ1-2 gives the full variable domain: DTGVSQNPRHKITKRGQNVTFRCDPISEHNRLYWYRQTLGQGPEFLTYFQNEAQLEKSRLLSDRFSAERPKGSFSTLEIQRTEQGDSAMYLCASSFDRPSNYGYTFGSGTRLTVV.

This chain connects TRBV2 to TRBJ2-5; D is perhaps TRBD1 (6 bases). The CDR3 is made up of 16 amino acids. The germline V gene encodes CDR1 SNHLY and CDR2 FYNNEI. V lost 0 bases, J lost 1 base, and 12 bases lay in between. In DNA, the CDR3 is TGTGCCAGCAGTGAAGCGCCACAGGGTCCCCAAGAGACCCAGTACTTC. Encoded protein: CASSEAPQGPQETQYF.

Here the CDR3 DNA reads TGTGCCATCAGTGAGTCGGGAGCAGGAGGCAATCAGCCCCAGCATTTT. Translating gives CAISESGAGGNQPQHF. The chain recombines TRBV10-3 with TRBJ1-5; D unclear. V lost 0 bases and J lost 2, with 11 bases in between. The CDR3 is 16 amino acids. The germline CDR1 and CDR2 sequences are ENHRY and SYGVKD.

The chain has TRBV4-1 and TRBJ1-1; D may be TRBD1 (5 bases). The CDR3 consists of 14 residues. Trimming removed 2 bases at V and 5 bases at J, with 12 bases between. The germline V gene has CDR1 MGHRA and CDR2 YSYEKL. The CDR3 protein is CASSQKVRVTEAFF. CDR3 DNA: TGCGCCAGCAGCCAAAAAGTCAGGGTTACTGAAGCTTTCTTT.

This chain uses TRBV28 with TRBJ1-5; 8 positions agree with TRBD1. CDR1 is MDHEN, CDR2 SYDVKM, per germline. Germline trimming cut 6 bases from V and 2 bases from J; bases unmatched to any gene: 9. The CDR3 has 16 amino acids. The CDR3 DNA follows: TGTGCCAGCAGCCCCTTCGGACAGGGAGGCAATCAGCCCCAGCATTTT. It encodes CASSPFGQGGNQPQHF.

This chain links TRBV6-5 with TRBJ2-3; perhaps TRBD1 as D (6 bases). The CDR3 contains 13 residues. The germline CDR1 and CDR2 sequences are MNHEY and SVGAGI. Trimming removed 10 bases from V and 4 bases from J, with 15 bases in between. Written as DNA, the CDR3 is TGTGCCACCGGACAGACGCTCGCAGATACGCAGTATTTT. This codes for CATGQTLADTQYF.

J is TRBJ1-3 and V is TRBV2; a weak D match, TRBD1 (6 bases). The CDR3 loop spans 14 amino acids. From germline, CDR1 is SNHLY and CDR2 FYNNEI. V was trimmed by 7 bases and J by 3 bases, leaving 13 bases between them. This CDR3 reads CASTRRTVGNTIYF. The CDR3 region has the DNA TGTGCCAGCACTAGACGGACAGTTGGAAACACCATATATTTT.

The chain joins TRBV19 to TRBJ2-1; 8 bases line up with TRBD2. After removal of 6 bases from V and 7 bases from J, the junction contained 5 bases not matched to a gene. Germline V lookup: CDR1 LNHDA, CDR2 SQIVND (reference sequence). This CDR3 is 13 amino acids long. The CDR3 here is CASRPGGQNEQFF. Written as DNA, the CDR3 is TGTGCCAGTAGGCCGGGAGGGCAGAATGAGCAGTTCTTC.

The chain combines TRBV18 with TRBJ2-5; the match to TRBD1 covers 8 bases. V lost 4 bases and J lost 4; bases outside the gene matches: 11. Germline V lookup: CDR1 KGHSH, CDR2 LQKENI. The CDR3 totals 16 residues. This CDR3 is CASSLTAGTGRETQYF. The CDR3 DNA reads as TGTGCCAGCTCACTAACCGCGGGGACAGGCAGAGAGACCCAGTACTTC.

The chain has TRBV11-1 and TRBJ1-2, with TRBD1 matching 8 bases. This CDR3 has 15 amino acids. Germline assignment: CDR1 SGHAT and CDR2 FQDESV (reference sequence). V gave up 5 bases and J gave up 2 bases; unmatched junction bases: 7. As DNA, the CDR3 is TGTGCCAGCAGCCACCGACAGGGGCAAAACTATGGCTACACCTTC. It translates to CASSHRQGQNYGYTF.

This sequence joins TRBV10-2 and TRBJ2-3; TRBD2 matches at 13 bases. The CDR3 is made up of 16 amino acids. Trimming took 8 bases from V and 2 from J; bases not matched to a gene: 7. CDR1 is WSHSY and CDR2 is SAAADI in the germline V gene. In nucleotides, the CDR3 is TGCGCCAGCGATCCGGGACTAGCGGGGCTCACAGATACGCAGTATTTT. Residues: CASDPGLAGLTDTQYF.

Written as DNA, the CDR3 is TGTGCCAGCTCACCAGACAGCCCTTACGGGGCCAACGTCCTGACTTTC. Amino acid sequence: CASSPDSPYGANVLTF. This chain connects TRBV18 to TRBJ2-6, with D tentatively TRBD1 (5 bases). V was shortened by 2 bases and J by 4 bases, with 12 bases between the two germline ends. From germline, CDR1 is KGHSH and CDR2 LQKENI. There are 16 residues in the CDR3.

The rearrangement links TRBV4-3 to TRBJ2-4; D may be TRBD2 (6 bases). The length of the CDR3 is 15 residues. The V end was cut by 1 base, the J end by 1 base, with 8 bases between. The germline gives CDR1 LGHNA, CDR2 YSLEER. The CDR3 nucleotides read TGCGCCAGCAGCCAAGGCGGGACCGCCAAAAACATTCAGTACTTC. It specifies CASSQGGTAKNIQYF.

The rearrangement joins TRBV28 to TRBJ1-4; 9 bases agree with TRBD1. Germline V gives CDR1 MDHEN, CDR2 SYDVKM. The CDR3 loop spans 15 amino acids. J was trimmed by 7 bases and V by 5 bases; bases with no gene match: 8. The CDR3 DNA sequence: TGTGCCAGCAGTAAAACGACAGGGGGAGGTGAAAAACTGTTTTTT. Amino acid sequence: CASSKTTGGGEKLFF.

The CDR3 here is CASSPSEGQGGNQPQHF. The DNA of the CDR3 is TGTGCCAGCAGCCCGTCAGAGGGACAGGGCGGCAATCAGCCCCAGCATTTT. The chain couples TRBV5-4 to TRBJ1-5; 9 bases align to TRBD1. Unmatched junction bases numbered 10, after V lost 4 bases and J lost 2 bases. This CDR3 comprises 17 residues. The germline V gene has CDR1 SGHNT and CDR2 YYREEE (reference sequence). Filled out from reference TRBV5-4 and TRBJ1-5, the complete variable domain reads ETGVTQSPTHLIKTRGQQVTLRCSSQSGHNTVSWYQQALGQGPQFIFQYYREEENGRGNFPPRFSGLQFPNYSSELNVNALELDDSALYLCASSPSEGQGGNQPQHFGDGTRLSIL.

The chain is built from TRBV7-2 and TRBJ2-2; 8 nucleotides match TRBD2. This CDR3 is built from 15 residues. Per the germline V gene, CDR1 is SGHTA and CDR2 is FQGNSA. Trimming removed 3 bases from V and 8 bases from J; junction bases left unmatched: 8. CDR3 amino acids: CASSFRTSPDGELFF. DNA for the CDR3: TGTGCCAGCAGCTTTAGGACTAGCCCAGATGGGGAGCTGTTTTTT.

V gene TRBV3-1 (or the pseudogene TRBV3-2) combines with J gene TRBJ2-2; 13 nucleotides line up with TRBD2. The J segment lost 5 bases and the V segment lost 2 bases, leaving 2 bases of the junction unmatched. Germline CDR1 is LGHDT and CDR2 is YNNKEL (reference sequence). This CDR3 region has 16 residues. The CDR3 DNA reads as TGTGCCAGCAGCCAACAGGGACTAGCGGGAACCGGGGAGCTGTTTTTT. Translated: CASSQQGLAGTGELFF.

The chain employs TRBV6-5 and TRBJ1-4, with TRBD1 matching over 8 bases. Germline V gene lookup returns CDR1 MNHEY and CDR2 SVGAGI. This CDR3 region has 14 residues. V was clipped by 7 bases and J by 8 bases; unmatched bases: 9. The DNA of the CDR3 is TGTGCCAGCACCGCAGGGGGACAGGTCGAAAAACTGTTTTTT. Protein: CASTAGGQVEKLFF.

Only one count was recorded for this clone. The V gene is TRBV18, the J gene TRBJ2-1, with 13 bases matching TRBD2. This CDR3 has 17 amino acids. V was pared by 5 bases and J by 3 bases, with 7 bases of the junction left unmatched. CDR1 is KGHSH, CDR2 LQKENI, per germline. The CDR3 here is CASSSTSGGPSYNEQFF. Here the CDR3 DNA reads TGTGCCAGCTCATCGACTAGCGGGGGGCCTAGCTACAATGAGCAGTTCTTC.

The chain has TRBV15 and TRBJ1-1; perhaps TRBD1 as D (5 bases). The CDR3 sequence is 14 residues long. Trimming left V 4 bases short and J 6 bases short, with 15 bases between. The germline gives CDR1 LNHNV, CDR2 YYDKDF (reference sequence). CDR3 sequence: CATSTTRQFAEAFF. As DNA, the CDR3 is TGTGCCACCAGCACCACGAGACAGTTCGCTGAAGCTTTCTTT.

CDR3 protein: CASSGPSILNQPQHF. CDR3 DNA: TGTGCCAGCAGTGGTCCCTCTATCCTCAATCAGCCCCAGCATTTT. V usage is TRBV25-1 and J usage is TRBJ1-5; D is uncertain. Trimming shortened V by 4 bases and J by 3 bases, and 13 bases separated the two germline ends. The CDR3 totals 15 residues. Per the germline V gene, CDR1 is MGHDK and CDR2 is SYGVNS.

The chain joins TRBV7-9 to TRBJ2-5; weak D call: TRBD2 (7 bases). CDR3 length: 18 residues. In germline, CDR1 is SEHNR, CDR2 FQNEAQ (reference sequence). The ends were cut back, 2 bases at V and 0 bases at J, with 19 bases in the middle. CDR3 sequence (DNA): TGTGCCAGCAGCTTACATGGGGGGGGCGGGAGCTACCAAGAGACCCAGTACTTC. Translating it yields CASSLHGGGGSYQETQYF.

The chain uses TRBV2 and TRBJ2-7; the match to TRBD2 covers 7 bases. Unmatched junction bases numbered 9, after V lost 4 bases and J lost 3 bases. The CDR3 sequence is 15 residues long. Germline V gene sequence: CDR1 SNHLY, CDR2 FYNNEI. This chain's CDR3 is CASSVGTNINYEQYF. The DNA of the CDR3 is TGTGCCAGCAGTGTGGGGACTAATATCAACTACGAGCAGTACTTC.

V is TRBV28 and J is TRBJ2-1; 8 nucleotides line up with TRBD2. Germline values: CDR1 MDHEN, CDR2 SYDVKM. V lost 6 bases to trimming and J lost 4 bases; unmatched junction nucleotides: 5. CDR3 length: 14 amino acids. For the CDR3, the DNA is TGTGCCAGCAGCCGAAGCGGGAGTTACAATGAGCAGTTCTTC. It encodes CASSRSGSYNEQFF. The variable domain in full, with the rest retrieved from reference TRBV28 and TRBJ2-1, is DVKVTQSSRYLVKRTGEKVFLECVQDMDHENMFWYRQDPGLGLRLIYFSYDVKMKEKGDIPEGYSVSREKKERFSLILESASTNQTSMYLCASSRSGSYNEQFFGPGTRLTVL.

The chain joins TRBV18 to TRBJ2-2; D is uncertain. CDR3 length: 17 residues. Per germline, CDR1 KGHSH and CDR2 LQKENI. The V gene lost 6 bases and the J gene lost 0 bases, with 17 bases spanning the gap. The CDR3 sequence: CASSPLARPTNTGELFF. In DNA form, the CDR3 reads TGTGCCAGCTCCCCCCTCGCACGCCCTACGAACACCGGGGAGCTGTTTTTT.